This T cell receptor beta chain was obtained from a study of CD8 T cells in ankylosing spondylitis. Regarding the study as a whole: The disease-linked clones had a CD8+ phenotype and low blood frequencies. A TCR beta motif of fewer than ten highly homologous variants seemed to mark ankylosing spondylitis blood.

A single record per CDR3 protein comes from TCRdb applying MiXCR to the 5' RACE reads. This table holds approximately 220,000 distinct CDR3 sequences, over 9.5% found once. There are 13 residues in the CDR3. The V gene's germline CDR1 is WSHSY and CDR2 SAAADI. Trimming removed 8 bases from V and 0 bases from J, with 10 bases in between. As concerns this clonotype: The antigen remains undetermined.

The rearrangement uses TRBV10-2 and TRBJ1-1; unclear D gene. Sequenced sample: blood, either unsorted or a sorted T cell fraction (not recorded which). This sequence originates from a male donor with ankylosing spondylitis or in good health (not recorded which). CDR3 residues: CASGRQLNTEAFF. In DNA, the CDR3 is TGCGCCAGCGGGCGGCAGCTGAACACTGAAGCTTTCTTT.